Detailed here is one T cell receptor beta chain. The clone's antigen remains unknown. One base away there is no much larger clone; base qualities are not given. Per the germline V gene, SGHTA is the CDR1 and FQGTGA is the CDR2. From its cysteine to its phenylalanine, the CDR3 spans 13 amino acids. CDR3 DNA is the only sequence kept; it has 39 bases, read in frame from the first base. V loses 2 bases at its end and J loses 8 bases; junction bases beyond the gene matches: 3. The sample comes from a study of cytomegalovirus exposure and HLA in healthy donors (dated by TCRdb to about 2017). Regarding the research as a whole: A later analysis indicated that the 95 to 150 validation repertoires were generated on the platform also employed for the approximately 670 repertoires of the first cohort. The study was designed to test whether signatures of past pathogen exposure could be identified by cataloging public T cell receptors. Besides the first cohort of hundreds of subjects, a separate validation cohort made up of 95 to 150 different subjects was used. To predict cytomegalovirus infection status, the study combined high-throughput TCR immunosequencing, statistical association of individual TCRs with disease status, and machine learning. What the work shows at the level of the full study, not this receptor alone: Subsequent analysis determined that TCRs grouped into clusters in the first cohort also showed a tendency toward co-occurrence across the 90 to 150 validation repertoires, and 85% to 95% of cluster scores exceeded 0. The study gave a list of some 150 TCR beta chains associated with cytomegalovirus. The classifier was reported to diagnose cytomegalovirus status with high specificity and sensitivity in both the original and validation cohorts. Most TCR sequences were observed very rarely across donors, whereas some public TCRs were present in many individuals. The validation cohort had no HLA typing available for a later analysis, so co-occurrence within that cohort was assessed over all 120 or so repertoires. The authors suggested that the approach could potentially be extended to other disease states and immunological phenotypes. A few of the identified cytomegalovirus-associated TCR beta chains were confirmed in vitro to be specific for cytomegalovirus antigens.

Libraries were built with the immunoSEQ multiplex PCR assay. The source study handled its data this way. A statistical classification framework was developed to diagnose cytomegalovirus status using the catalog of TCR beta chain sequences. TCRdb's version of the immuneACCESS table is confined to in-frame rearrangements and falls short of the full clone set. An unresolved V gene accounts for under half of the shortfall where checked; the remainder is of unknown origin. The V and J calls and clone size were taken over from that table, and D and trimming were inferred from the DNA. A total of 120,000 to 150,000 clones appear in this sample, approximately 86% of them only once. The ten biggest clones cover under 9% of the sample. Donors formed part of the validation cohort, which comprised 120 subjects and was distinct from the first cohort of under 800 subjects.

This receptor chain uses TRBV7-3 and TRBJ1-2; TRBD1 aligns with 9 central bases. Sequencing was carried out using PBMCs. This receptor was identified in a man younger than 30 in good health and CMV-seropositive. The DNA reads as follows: TGTGCCAGCAGCTTAGGGACAGGGAAGGGCTACACCTTC. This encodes CASSLGTGKGYTF.